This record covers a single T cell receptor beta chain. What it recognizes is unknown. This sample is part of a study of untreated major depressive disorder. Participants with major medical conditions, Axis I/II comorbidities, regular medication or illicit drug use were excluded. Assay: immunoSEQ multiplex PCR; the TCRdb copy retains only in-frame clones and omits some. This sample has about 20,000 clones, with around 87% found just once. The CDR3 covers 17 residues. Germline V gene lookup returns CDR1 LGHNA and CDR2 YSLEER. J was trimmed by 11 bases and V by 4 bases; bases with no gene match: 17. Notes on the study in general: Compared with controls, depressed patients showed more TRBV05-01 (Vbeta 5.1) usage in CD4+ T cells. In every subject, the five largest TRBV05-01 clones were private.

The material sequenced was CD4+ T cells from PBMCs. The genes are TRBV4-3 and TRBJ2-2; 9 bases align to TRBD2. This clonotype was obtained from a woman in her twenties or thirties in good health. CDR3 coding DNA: TGCGCCAGCAGCCCAATCTTCTCTCCGGGACTAGCTTACGAGCTGTTTTTT. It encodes CASSPIFSPGLAYELFF.